This TCR beta chain originates from a study of CD8 T cells in ankylosing spondylitis (dated by TCRdb to about 2017). About the full investigation: The study set out to find disease-linked TCR variants by profiling T cell receptor beta repertoires in ankylosing spondylitis patients and healthy donors. In total, the full study cohort was made up of 108 healthy donors and 25 ankylosing spondylitis patients. Samples of peripheral blood were taken, and for ankylosing spondylitis patients, synovial fluid was collected as well. The full study reports these points: Blood from ankylosing spondylitis patients appeared to be characterized by a TCR beta motif composed of about eight highly homologous amino acid variants. The disease-linked clones were reported to be significantly enriched in matched synovial fluid samples from ankylosing spondylitis patients. In peripheral blood, the disease-linked clones were found at relatively low frequencies and had a CD8+ phenotype. Some motif variants were previously reported in synovial fluid and blood of reactive arthritis patients, suggesting common disease-initiation mechanisms.

This clonotype occurred many times. It lacks a known antigen. No base-level quality is on record; no much larger clone is a single base apart. The CDR3 numbers 17 residues from cysteine through phenylalanine. This entry keeps only the CDR3 DNA: 51 bases, framed from base 1. The germline V gene specifies MNHEY as CDR1 and SVGEGT as CDR2. At the junction V is shortened by 4 bases and J by 2 bases, with 18 bases in between. The instrument was an Illumina HiSeq 2500. TCR beta libraries were prepared by quantitative 5'-RACE with molecular barcodes. In the source study's methods: Disease-linked TCR variants were identified with a new computational method built on a probabilistic model of VDJ rearrangement. The public reads were reprocessed in TCRdb via fastp at Q25 and MiXCR, keeping in-frame beta chains. Each entry merges the rows of one CDR3 protein and shows their most common DNA and genes. It is TCRdb's table, rather than the study itself, that gives the V and J calls and clone size. This sample lists about 250,000 distinct CDR3 sequences; around 8% were detected once. The top ten clones comprise more than 4.5% of the sample.

This chain is built from TRBV6-2 or TRBV6-3 and TRBJ1-5; TRBD1 is a weak D gene call, 5 bases matching. Sample: blood, either unsorted or a sorted T cell fraction (not recorded which). The source of this sequence is a female donor with ankylosing spondylitis or in good health (not recorded which). CDR3 sequence: CASSFSGAGTGNQPQHF. The DNA sequence reads TGTGCCAGCAGTTTTTCCGGCGCAGGGACGGGCAATCAGCCCCAGCATTTT.